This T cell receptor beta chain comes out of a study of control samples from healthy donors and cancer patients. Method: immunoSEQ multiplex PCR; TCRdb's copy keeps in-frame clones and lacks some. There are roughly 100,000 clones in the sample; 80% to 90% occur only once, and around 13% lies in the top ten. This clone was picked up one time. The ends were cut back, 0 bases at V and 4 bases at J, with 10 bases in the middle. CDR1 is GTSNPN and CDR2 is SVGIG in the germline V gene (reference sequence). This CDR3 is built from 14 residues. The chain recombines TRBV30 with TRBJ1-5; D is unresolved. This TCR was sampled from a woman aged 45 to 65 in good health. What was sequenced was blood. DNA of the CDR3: TGTGCCTGGAGTGTGATGGGGAGGAATCAGCCCCAGCATTTT. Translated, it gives CAWSVMGRNQPQHF.